Sequencing of this T cell receptor beta chain was carried out in a study of shared clonotypes between healthy human individuals. The overall study: Each donor had three CD4 naive, three CD4 memory, two CD8 naive and one CD8 memory plate.

Sequenced by immunoSEQ multiplex PCR; TCRdb stores in-frame clones only, minus some. The top ten hold roughly 0.82% of the sample, which has 1 million to 1.2 million clones, 77% seen once. From germline, CDR1 is MDHEN and CDR2 SYDVKM. The junction had 7 bases not matched to a gene; V was cut back by 5 bases and J by 6 bases. The CDR3 loop spans 14 amino acids. The TCR sequence derives from a man aged 18 to 30 in good health. Some clones in this sample may be carry-over from other donors' samples. The specimen was memory CD4+ T cells from PBMCs. Subset noted: CD45RA-negative fraction. The chain employs TRBV28 and TRBJ1-3, with TRBD1 matching 7 bases. CDR3 coding DNA: TGTGCCAGCAGTGAGGGGACAGCAATAAACACCATATATTTT. This codes for CASSEGTAINTIYF.